The clone carrying this T cell receptor (beta chain) was seen many times. Its specificity is not known. The sample is drawn from a study of regulatory T cells in long-lasting Graves disease. The CDR3 extends over 14 amino acids. Germline V gene sequence: CDR1 MDHEN, CDR2 SYDVKM. With V trimmed by 5 bases and J by 9 bases, 6 bases remained unmatched. According to the study, TCR beta libraries were built with iRepertoire HTBI primers and CDR3-region Arm-PCR. From the multiplex PCR reads, TCRdb called clonotypes with MiXCR, one entry per CDR3 protein. Of around 250,000 distinct CDR3 sequences in the sample, 20% were seen once. Overall study results and limits: Patients whose Graves' disease persisted exhibited lower TCR diversity than those newly diagnosed. Among persistent patients, a larger number of public clonotypes were shared (around 2,700) than among newly diagnosed patients (966).

The time point was: newly diagnosed GD, antithyroid drugs for less than 3 months. Generation of the TCR library employed RNA extracted from PBMCs. Doctors identified Graves' disease using the American Thyroid Association guidelines. A roughly 8.3-milliliter sample of peripheral blood was drawn into EDTA tubes. This sequence was found in a female donor with Graves disease. The chain employs TRBV28 and TRBJ2-1, with 11 bases lining up with TRBD1. The source was peripheral blood mononuclear cells (PBMCs), collected at new diagnosis, from a patient treated with antithyroid drugs. For the CDR3, the DNA is TGTGCCAGCAGTCTAACGGGACAGGGGGTTGAGCAGTTCTTC. Its translation: CASSLTGQGVEQFF.